Listed here are 18 T cell receptor beta chains from one sample, sequenced in a study of cytomegalovirus exposure and HLA in healthy donors. PCR primers comprised 60 Vbeta and 13 Jbeta primers. Sequencing used immunoSEQ multiplex PCR; TCRdb keeps in-frame clones, though not all of them. This table has 120,000 to 150,000 clones, roughly 80% appearing once. Material: PBMCs. The receptor set was obtained from a boy younger than 10 in good health and CMV-seronegative.

This clone was observed a single time. The chain couples TRBV5-6 to TRBJ2-7; D not resolved. Looked up from germline, CDR1 is SGHDT and CDR2 is YYEEEE. V lost 3 bases and J 3 bases, leaving 7 bases between the germline ends. The CDR3 runs 12 residues. CDR3 DNA: TGTGCCAGCAGCTCGCTAATCTACGAGCAGTACTTC. Amino acid sequence: CASSSLIYEQYF.

The chain is built from TRBV5-1 and TRBJ2-5, with 8 nucleotides matching TRBD2. The closer fit of TRBJ2-7 to the DNA end suggests the J call may be wrong. The CDR3 contains 16 residues. CDR1 and CDR2 (germline): SGHRS, YFSETQ. The CDR3 nucleotides read TGCGCCAGCAGCTTGGCAATGGCGGGAGGCCCCTACGAGCAGTACTTC. It is translated as CASSLAMAGGPYEQYF.

The J gene is TRBJ2-1, the V gene TRBV6-4; TRBD2 matches 7 bases. In germline, CDR1 is MRHNA, CDR2 SNTAGT. Trimming cost V 0 bases and J 7 bases; bases outside gene matches: 3. This CDR3 spans 14 amino acids. CDR3 in DNA: TGTGCCAGCAGTGACTCTGGGGGGGGGAATGAGCAGTTCTTC. The encoded protein is CASSDSGGGNEQFF.

The chain joins TRBV7-8 to TRBJ2-7; 12 bases align to TRBD2. Germline CDR1 reads SGHVS; CDR2 reads FQNEAQ. This CDR3 has 16 amino acids. The trim removed 4 bases at V and 2 bases at J, leaving 6 bases unmatched. The CDR3 loop is CASSSRRLAGAYEQYF. For the CDR3, the DNA is TGTGCCAGCAGCTCCCGTAGACTAGCGGGAGCCTACGAGCAGTACTTC.

The chain joins TRBV7-6 to TRBJ2-3; a possible D gene is TRBD2 (5 bases). Trimming cost V 1 base and J 4 bases, with 12 bases left between them. Germline loops: CDR1 SGHVS, CDR2 FNYEAQ. The CDR3 covers 15 residues. This CDR3 is CASSLVSAAADTQYF. The CDR3 nucleotides read TGTGCCAGCAGCTTAGTGTCAGCGGCGGCAGATACGCAGTATTTT. The variable domain in full, completed from reference TRBV7-6 and TRBJ2-3, reads GAGVSQSPRYKVTKRGQDVALRCDPISGHVSLYWYRQALGQGPEFLTYFNYEAQQDKSGLPNDRFSAERPEGSISTLTIQRTEQRDSAMYRCASSLVSAAADTQYFGPGTRLTVL.

For the CDR3, the DNA is TGTGCCAGCAGCAAGCCCGACAGGAAATTATCTCGCACCATATATTTT. This translates into CASSKPDRKLSRTIYF. This chain uses TRBV21-1 with TRBJ1-3; the table names TRBD1, a call not compared with the DNA. TRBV21-1 is designated a pseudogene. CDR3 length: 16 residues.

The chain has TRBV19 and TRBJ1-5, with D uncertain. V gave up 4 bases and J gave up 4 bases, with 5 bases separating them. CDR3 length: 12 amino acids. The germline V gene has CDR1 LNHDA and CDR2 SQIVND (reference sequence). The CDR3 DNA reads as TGTGCCAGTAGTACCATGAATCAGCCCCAGCATTTT. Translating gives CASSTMNQPQHF. Based on the CDR3 plus reference TRBV19 and TRBJ1-5, the full variable domain is DGGITQSPKYLFRKEGQNVTLSCEQNLNHDAMYWYRQDPGQGLRLIYYSQIVNDFQKGDIAEGYSVSREKKESFPLTVTSAQKNPTAFYLCASSTMNQPQHFGDGTRLSIL.

The CDR3 here is CASGAYLTGLYNEKLFF. The CDR3 region has the DNA TGTGCTAGTGGTGCATATTTGACAGGCCTCTATAATGAAAAACTGTTTTTT. The rearrangement joins TRBV12-5 to TRBJ1-4, with D possibly being TRBD1 (6 bases). The germline V gene encodes CDR1 LGHNT and CDR2 FRNRAP. Trimming took off 5 bases at V and 4 bases at J, with 20 bases between the two ends. The CDR3 length is 17 residues.

Note on this clone: The sample carries other DNA sequences with the same CDR3. V usage is TRBV5-1 and J usage is TRBJ1-2; tentative D call: TRBD1 (5 bases). V lost 0 bases and J lost 4, with 10 bases in between. The germline V gene encodes CDR1 SGHRS and CDR2 YFSETQ. The CDR3 has 14 amino acids. The DNA of the CDR3 is TGCGCCAGCAGCTTGGCGCAGGGTATCTATGGCTACACCTTC. It specifies CASSLAQGIYGYTF. The full variable domain, completed using reference TRBV5-1 and TRBJ1-2, is KAGVTQTPRYLIKTRGQQVTLSCSPISGHRSVSWYQQTPGQGLQFLFEYFSETQRNKGNFPGRFSGRQFSNSRSEMNVSTLELGDSALYLCASSLAQGIYGYTFGSGTRLTVV.

This clone occurred once. The V call is TRBV6-1, the J call TRBJ2-7, with D possibly being TRBD1 (6 bases). This CDR3 spans 12 amino acids. Germline CDR1 and CDR2: MNHNS and SASEGT. Trimming shortened V by 4 bases and J by 3 bases, and 7 bases separated the two germline ends. The CDR3 sequence is CASSAQGYEQYF. CDR3 bases: TGTGCCAGCAGTGCACAGGGCTACGAGCAGTACTTC.

This chain joins TRBV7-9 and TRBJ1-2; 7 nucleotides match TRBD1. The CDR3 has 14 residues. Per germline, CDR1 SEHNR and CDR2 FQNEAQ (reference sequence). With V trimmed by 4 bases and J by 1 base, 3 bases remained unmatched. CDR3: CASSSTGVNYGYTF. The CDR3 DNA follows: TGTGCCAGCAGCTCCACAGGGGTTAACTATGGCTACACCTTC.

The CDR3 sequence is CASSLSGEYTNYGYTF. Written as DNA, the CDR3 is TGTGCCAGCAGCTTATCGGGGGAATATACTAACTATGGCTACACCTTC. This chain connects TRBV7-9 to TRBJ1-2; a possible D gene is TRBD1 (5 bases). V was shortened by 2 bases and J by 0 bases, with 13 bases between the two germline ends. The germline V gene encodes CDR1 SEHNR and CDR2 FQNEAQ (reference sequence). The CDR3 loop spans 16 amino acids.

This clone was recorded once. The chain carries TRBV5-1 and TRBJ1-6; D is undetermined. Trimming removed 0 bases from V and 7 bases from J, with 14 bases in between. The CDR3 consists of 16 residues. Germline V gives CDR1 SGHRS, CDR2 YFSETQ. Here the CDR3 reads CASSLAGGRQNSPLHF. The CDR3 bases are TGCGCCAGCAGCTTGGCCGGAGGCAGGCAAAATTCACCCCTCCACTTT.

DNA of the CDR3: TGTGCCAGCAGCCCCGGGACAGACTATAGCAATCAGCCCCAGCATTTT. It yields the protein CASSPGTDYSNQPQHF. The chain combines TRBV6-6 with TRBJ1-5; 7 bases map to TRBD1. The V segment lost 6 bases and the J segment 0 bases; nucleotides outside the gene matches: 8. Per the germline V gene, CDR1 is MNHNY and CDR2 is SVGAGI (reference sequence). The CDR3 contains 16 residues.

The V call is TRBV18, the J call TRBJ1-1, with D hard to call. The V end lost 3 bases, the J end lost 4 bases, and 12 bases lay between the germline ends. The germline V gene encodes CDR1 KGHSH and CDR2 LQKENI. The CDR3 extends over 14 amino acids. The CDR3 DNA reads as TGTGCCAGCTCACCGCCGGTTCTTGGCACTGAAGCTTTCTTT. Translating it yields CASSPPVLGTEAFF.

The CDR3 region is CASSLTGNSGNTIYF. CDR3 sequence (DNA): TGCGCCAGCAGCTTGACAGGGAACTCTGGAAACACCATATATTTT. The chain employs TRBV5-1 and TRBJ1-3, with TRBD1 as a possible D gene (6 bases). Germline V lookup: CDR1 SGHRS, CDR2 YFSETQ. V lost 1 base, J lost 0 bases, and 8 bases lay in between. The CDR3 contains 15 residues. Together with reference TRBV5-1 and TRBJ1-3, the CDR3 gives the full variable domain: KAGVTQTPRYLIKTRGQQVTLSCSPISGHRSVSWYQQTPGQGLQFLFEYFSETQRNKGNFPGRFSGRQFSNSRSEMNVSTLELGDSALYLCASSLTGNSGNTIYFGEGSWLTVV.

This clone turned up a few times. This chain joins TRBV6-1 and TRBJ1-2; 9 bases line up with TRBD1. Trimming at V came to 6 bases and at J to 6 bases, leaving 11 bases not matched to a gene. This CDR3 contains 15 residues. Germline V gene lookup returns CDR1 MNHNS and CDR2 SASEGT. CDR3 amino acids: CASSEQGARVNGYTF. The CDR3 DNA sequence: TGTGCCAGCAGCGAACAGGGGGCTCGAGTCAATGGCTACACCTTC.

V usage is TRBV14 and J usage is TRBJ1-4; no clear D. The CDR3 totals 14 residues. The V gene lost 4 bases and the J gene lost 2 bases, with 8 bases spanning the gap. Germline V gene lookup returns CDR1 SGHDN and CDR2 FVKESK. The CDR3 spells CASSLFMTNEKLFF. The CDR3 nucleotides read TGTGCCAGCAGCCTTTTTATGACTAATGAAAAACTGTTTTTT.